Detailed here is one T cell receptor beta chain. These data are taken from a study of blood T cell repertoires in COVID-19. Overall study context: There were acute and convalescent COVID-19 samples, and they came from the United States, Italy and Spain.

The method was immunoSEQ multiplex PCR; TCRdb's version includes in-frame clones alone and lacks a portion of them. The sample includes roughly 70,000 clones, approximately 84% seen only once; the top ten take 25% to 30%. The CDR3 contains 14 residues. From germline, CDR1 is SGHNT and CDR2 YYREEE (reference sequence). V was clipped by 4 bases and J by 5 bases; unmatched bases: 6. This clonotype originated in a human donor in a cohort sampled during active COVID-19. The chain recombines TRBV5-4 with TRBJ2-7; TRBD1 agrees at 10 bases. The material sequenced was peripheral blood. The CDR3 DNA reads TGTGCCAGCAGCCGGAGGGACAGGGGCGACGAGCAGTACTTC. Translating gives CASSRRDRGDEQYF.